A selection of T cell receptor beta chains follows, all from one sample in a study of cytomegalovirus exposure and HLA in healthy donors. Libraries were prepared by immunoSEQ multiplex PCR; TCRdb keeps only in-frame clonotypes and omits some of them. The data hold about 100,000 clones, with more than 65% observed a single time. Sequenced material: PBMCs. The receptors come from a woman aged 18-30 years in good health and CMV-seropositive. The CDR3 runs from the conserved cysteine through the conserved F or W. The D gene is left open where the match is weak. Part of the rows lack a size; the others show once, few, many or a class for expanded clones.

>TRBV6-4|TRBJ2-2|TRBD2|NA
TGTGCCAGCAGAGCGGGAGGGCCCGTCACCGGGGAGCTGTTTTTT
CASRAGGPVTGELFF
>TRBV7-2|TRBJ2-3|NA|NA
TGTGCCAGCAGCTCCTCCACAGATACGCAGTATTTT
CASSSSTDTQYF
>TRBV7-9|TRBJ2-3|TRBD1|NA
TGTGCCAGCAGCCAAGTACAGGGGGCAAGCACAGATACGCAGTATTTT
CASSQVQGASTDTQYF
>TRBV18|TRBJ2-4|NA|few
TGTGCCAGCTCACCACAGCGACTAGCCAAAAACATTCAGTACTTC
CASSPQRLAKNIQYF
>TRBV29-1|TRBJ2-1|TRBD1|NA
TGCAGCGTTGGACAGGGGTCCGGTAATGAGCAGTTCTTC
CSVGQGSGNEQFF
>TRBV7-9|TRBJ1-5|NA|NA
TGTGCCAGCAGTATACAGGGTAGTCAGCCCCAGCATTTT
CASSIQGSQPQHF
>TRBV15|TRBJ1-5|TRBD1|many
TGTGCCACCAGGACAGGGATCGATCAGCCCCAGCATTTT
CATRTGIDQPQHF
>TRBV6-4|TRBJ2-2|NA|NA
TGTGCCAGCAGTGAGTCCCAGGGTACCGGAGAGCTGTTTTTT
CASSESQGTGELFF
>TRBV6-1|TRBJ2-3|TRBD2|NA
TGTGCCAGCAAGAGCGGGAGGCTAAGCACAGATACGCAGTATTTT
CASKSGRLSTDTQYF
>TRBV27|TRBJ2-7|TRBD1|few
TGTGCCAGCACGAGTGAAGTCCGGGACAGGGTCCCAAGGGAGCAGTACTTC
CASTSEVRDRVPREQYF
>TRBV28|TRBJ1-1|NA|NA
TGTGCCAGCAGGGCGGGGGGCACTGAAGCTTTCTTT
CASRAGGTEAFF
>TRBV9|TRBJ2-3|NA|NA
TGTGCCAGCAGCGCGGGGGAGGATACGCAGTATTTT
CASSAGEDTQYF
>TRBV9|TRBJ2-7|TRBD1|once
TGTGCCAGCAGCGTAGGGACAGGGACCTACGAGCAGTACTTC
CASSVGTGTYEQYF
>TRBV10-2|TRBJ2-7|NA|few
TGCGCCAGCAGTGGAGCGGCGTTCTGGGACGAGCAGTACTTC
CASSGAAFWDEQYF
>TRBV19|TRBJ2-5|TRBD2|NA
TGTGCCAGTAGTAACGGACTAGCAGGCGGGGAGACCCAGTACTTC
CASSNGLAGGETQYF
>TRBV7-2|TRBJ1-5|TRBD1|NA
TGTGCCAGCAGCACCCGACAGGGATCCAGCAATCAGCCCCAGCATTTT
CASSTRQGSSNQPQHF
>TRBV30|TRBJ1-1|NA|few
TGTGCCTGGAGTGCGGGACTGCAGAACACTGAAGCTTTCTTT
CAWSAGLQNTEAFF
>TRBV7-3|TRBJ2-1|TRBD1|once
TGTGCCAGCAGCTCGGCAGGGACAGGGTCTGACAATGAGCAGTTCTTC
CASSSAGTGSDNEQFF
>TRBV5-1|TRBJ2-1|NA|once
TGCGCCAGCAGCTTGGAGGTTGGGCCCAGCGGTGAGCAGTTCTTC
CASSLEVGPSGEQFF
>TRBV9|TRBJ2-2|TRBD2|NA
TGTGCCAGCAGCGACGGACTAGCGGATGGATGGACCGGGGAGCTGTTTTTT
CASSDGLADGWTGELFF
>TRBV19|TRBJ2-1|NA|few
TGTGCCAGTAGTATAGGGCTAGCGATAGACAATGAGCAGTTCTTC
CASSIGLAIDNEQFF
>TRBV9|TRBJ1-5|TRBD1|NA
TGTGCCAGCAGCGTAGATCTCTGGGACAGCTCCGGTAATCAGCCCCAGCATTTT
CASSVDLWDSSGNQPQHF
>TRBV19|TRBJ2-4|NA|NA
TGTGCCAGTAGTATAGTAGCCAGCAGAGTAGCCAAAAACATTCAGTACTTC
CASSIVASRVAKNIQYF
>TRBV27|TRBJ2-2|NA|once
TGTGCCAGCAGTTTATCTCCCTACCTCTGGACAGCACTGAACACCGGGGAGCTGTTTTTT
CASSLSPYLWTALNTGELFF
>TRBV28|TRBJ1-1|NA|NA
TGTGCCAGCAGCCAAGGGGGAGGGACTGAAGCTTTCTTT
CASSQGGGTEAFF
>TRBV19|TRBJ2-1|NA|NA
TGTGCCACCCAGGGTTACAATGAGCAGTTCTTC
CATQGYNEQFF
>TRBV19|TRBJ2-1|NA|NA
TGTGCCAGTAGTGCAGGCTACAATGAGCAGTTCTTC
CASSAGYNEQFF
>TRBV7-3|TRBJ2-1|TRBD2|few
TGTGCCAGCAGCCTCTTAGGGCTAGCGGTCTCCTACAATGAGCAGTTCTTC
CASSLLGLAVSYNEQFF
>TRBV6-5|TRBJ2-5|NA|NA
TGTGCCAGCAGGGGAGTCTACGAGGAGACCCAGTACTTC
CASRGVYEETQYF
>TRBV27|TRBJ2-5|NA|NA
TGTGCCAGCCCCAGTTCAGAGACCCAGTACTTC
CASPSSETQYF
>TRBV7-8|TRBJ1-4|NA|NA
TGTGCCAGCAGCCGGGACGGGGGTACCAATGAAAAACTGTTTTTT
CASSRDGGTNEKLFF
>TRBV6-5|TRBJ1-5|NA|NA
TGTGCCAGCAAGGGTCTCTACAGGGATCAGCCCCAGCATTTT
CASKGLYRDQPQHF
>TRBV7-8|TRBJ2-7|NA|NA
TGTGCCAGCAGCCTACAGGGATGGAGCTCCTACGAGCAGTACTTC
CASSLQGWSSYEQYF
>TRBV9|TRBJ2-2|NA|NA
TGTGCCAGCAGCGAGGTTAGTGTGACTTCGAACACCGGGGAGCTGTTTTTT
CASSEVSVTSNTGELFF
>TRBV12-5|TRBJ1-2|TRBD1|NA
TGTGCTAGTGGTCCGCCGGCAGGGGGAACGGGTGCCTATGGCTACACCTTC
CASGPPAGGTGAYGYTF
>TRBV21-1|TRBJ2-1|NA|NA
TGTGCCAGCAGCGGAGCCCCTGGACTAGCGTCACATGAGCAGTTCTTC
CASSGAPGLASHEQFF
>TRBV19|TRBJ2-2|TRBD2|NA
TGTGCCAGTACAGAGCTAGCGGGATTTCACACCGGGGAGCTGTTTTTT
CASTELAGFHTGELFF
>TRBV15|TRBJ1-2|NA|NA
TGTGCCACCAGCAGAGATCAGGAAGACAGGTCCTATGGCTACACCTTC
CATSRDQEDRSYGYTF
>TRBV27|TRBJ2-7|NA|NA
TGTGCCACCCTACCCTGGGCGGGATACTCCTACGAGCAGTACTTC
CATLPWAGYSYEQYF
>TRBV5-4|TRBJ2-7|TRBD2|NA
TGTGCCAGCAGCTTGGGACTAGCGGGAGGAAGCGAGCAGTACTTC
CASSLGLAGGSEQYF
>TRBV5-1|TRBJ2-3|TRBD2|NA
TGCGCCAGCAGCTTGGCCCTAGCGGTTGGCACAGATACGCAGTATTTT
CASSLALAVGTDTQYF
>TRBV25-1|TRBJ2-3|TRBD1|NA
TGTGCCAGCAGTGGGGGACAGGGAGGCACAGATACGCAGTATTTT
CASSGGQGGTDTQYF
>TRBV6-1|TRBJ2-7|NA|few
TGTGCCAGCGGCCTCAGTGCCTACGAGCAGTACTTC
CASGLSAYEQYF
>TRBV19|TRBJ2-1|NA|few
TGTGCCAGTAGTATAATGGCGGGAAGATACAATGAGCAGTTCTTC
CASSIMAGRYNEQFF
>TRBV18|TRBJ1-1|NA|NA
TGTGCCAGCTCACCAATGGGGCGCGATGAAGCTTTCTTT
CASSPMGRDEAFF
>TRBV6-5|TRBJ1-2|NA|NA
TGTGCCAGCAGTTACATCCCAGGCGACTATGGCTACACCTTC
CASSYIPGDYGYTF
>TRBV6-6|TRBJ2-5|TRBD1|NA
TGTGCCAGCAGACGCGACAGGGAAGAGACCCAGTACTTC
CASRRDREETQYF
>TRBV28|TRBJ1-4|NA|NA
TGTGCCAGCTTTGGGCCGGGGGAACCTAATGAAAAACTGTTTTTT
CASFGPGEPNEKLFF
>TRBV7-9|TRBJ2-7|NA|NA
TGTGCCAGCAGAGGAACAGTACAGGGCTCCTCCTACGAGCAGTACTTC
CASRGTVQGSSYEQYF